This T cell receptor (beta chain) was sequenced during a study of T cell repertoires in cytomegalovirus infection. Study results and caveats: HLA-C-restricted CMV-specific TCR beta clonotypes prevailed in the ex vivo response.

V lost 5 bases to trimming and J lost 12 bases; unmatched junction nucleotides: 6. The CDR3 extends over 12 amino acids. Per germline, CDR1 SGHVS and CDR2 FNYEAQ. Concerning this clonotype: The target antigen is unknown. Just one base apart from a much larger clone, this may be a read error.

Each CDR3 protein is one row after TCRdb ran MiXCR on the reads. Of fewer than 200,000 distinct CDR3 sequences in the sample, roughly an eighth are singletons; the top ten hold around 27%. The chain links TRBV7-6 to TRBJ2-1; 8 bases are shared with TRBD2. The specimen sequenced was PBMCs. This TCR derives from a human donor in good health (CMV status not recorded). Some clones in this sample may be carry-over from other donors' samples. The CDR3 DNA reads TGTGCCAGCAGCCAAGGGCGGGGGGCGCAGTTCTTC. It codes for CASSQGRGAQFF. Filled out from reference TRBV7-6 and TRBJ2-1, the complete variable domain reads GAGVSQSPRYKVTKRGQDVALRCDPISGHVSLYWYRQALGQGPEFLTYFNYEAQQDKSGLPNDRFSAERPEGSISTLTIQRTEQRDSAMYRCASSQGRGAQFFGPGTRLTVL.